The clone carrying this T cell receptor beta chain has a count of ten or more. The data were obtained in a study of HIV-infected patients and healthy controls. Alpha and beta constant-region primers primed reverse transcription of 400 to 650 ng RNA. Alpha and beta chain libraries were made separately by chain-specific third strand synthesis with multiplexing indices. MiXCR, run by TCRdb on the 5' RACE reads, gives a single entry per CDR3 protein. Of 18,000 or so distinct CDR3 sequences listed, roughly a tenth are singletons. This CDR3 region has 14 residues. Trimming shortened V by 7 bases and J by 4 bases, and 14 bases separated the two germline ends. All unsorted peripheral T cells were captured because whole blood was used without fractionation.

The sequencing sample was made of blood. The genes are TRBV12-3 or TRBV12-4 and TRBJ2-1, with a possible D match to TRBD2 (6 bases). This sequence originates from an adult in good health. CDR3 nucleotides: TGTGCCAGCACTCAAACAGCGGGTTACAATGAGCAGTTCTTC. This codes for CASTQTAGYNEQFF.